The clone carrying this TCR beta chain was detected only a few times. The antigen is undetermined. A process of 5'RACE template switching, which added a universal primer site and UMIs, was used to make TCR cDNA. TCRdb re-analysed the 5' RACE reads in MiXCR, keeping a single row per CDR3 protein. In the table there are 300,000 to 450,000 distinct CDR3 sequences, 8.1% of which are singletons. The data derive from a study of T cells after yellow fever vaccination. Findings and caveats of the study: Researchers noted that a small share of clonotypes showed up in both CD4 and CD8 compartments.

The CDR3 totals 13 residues. Looked up from germline, CDR1 is SGHTA and CDR2 is FQGNSA. V lost 1 base, J lost 8 bases, and 11 bases lay in between. The specimen comprised PBMCs, sampled roughly 47 days after the first yellow fever vaccination. The sequence was obtained from a man aged 18 to 29 who received the YFV17D yellow fever vaccine. The chain joins TRBV7-2 to TRBJ1-1; weak D call: TRBD1 (5 bases). This CDR3 is CASSLGTRQEAFF. For the CDR3, the DNA is TGTGCCAGCAGCTTAGGGACACGCCAAGAAGCTTTCTTT.